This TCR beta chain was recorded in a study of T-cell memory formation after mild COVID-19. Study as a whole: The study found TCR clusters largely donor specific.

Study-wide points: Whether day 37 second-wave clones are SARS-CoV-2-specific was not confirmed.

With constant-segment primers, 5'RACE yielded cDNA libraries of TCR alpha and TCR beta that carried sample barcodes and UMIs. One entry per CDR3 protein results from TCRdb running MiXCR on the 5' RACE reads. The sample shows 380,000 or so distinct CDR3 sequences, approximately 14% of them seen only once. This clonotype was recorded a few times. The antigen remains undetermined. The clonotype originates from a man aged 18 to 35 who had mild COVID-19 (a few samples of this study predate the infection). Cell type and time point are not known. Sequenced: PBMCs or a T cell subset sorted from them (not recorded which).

The CDR3 protein is CASSAGLAGGLTNEQFF. The CDR3 nucleotides read TGTGCCAGCAGTGCCGGACTAGCGGGGGGGCTGACGAATGAGCAGTTCTTC. V gene TRBV6-5 combines with J gene TRBJ2-1; the match to TRBD2 covers 15 bases. CDR1 is MNHEY, CDR2 SVGAGI, per germline. There are 17 residues in the CDR3. Unmatched junction bases numbered 9, after V lost 5 bases and J lost 7 bases.